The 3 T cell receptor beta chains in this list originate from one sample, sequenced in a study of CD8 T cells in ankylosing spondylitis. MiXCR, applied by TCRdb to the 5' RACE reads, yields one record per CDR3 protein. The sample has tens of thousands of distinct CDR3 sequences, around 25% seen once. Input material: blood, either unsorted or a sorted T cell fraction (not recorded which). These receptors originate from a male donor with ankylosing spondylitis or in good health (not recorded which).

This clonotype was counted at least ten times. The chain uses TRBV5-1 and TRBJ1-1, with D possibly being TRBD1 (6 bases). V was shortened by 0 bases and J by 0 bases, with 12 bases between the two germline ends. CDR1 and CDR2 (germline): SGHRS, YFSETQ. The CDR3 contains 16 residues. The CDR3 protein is CASSLEGGRMNTEAFF. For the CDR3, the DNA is TGCGCCAGCAGCTTGGAGGGGGGGAGAATGAACACTGAAGCTTTCTTT.

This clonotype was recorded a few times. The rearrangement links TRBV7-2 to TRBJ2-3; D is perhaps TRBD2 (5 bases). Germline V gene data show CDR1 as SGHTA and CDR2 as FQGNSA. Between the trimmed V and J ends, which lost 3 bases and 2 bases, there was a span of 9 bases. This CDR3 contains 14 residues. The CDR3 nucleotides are TGTGCCAGCAGCTTCCGGACTTACACAGATACGCAGTATTTT. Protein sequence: CASSFRTYTDTQYF.

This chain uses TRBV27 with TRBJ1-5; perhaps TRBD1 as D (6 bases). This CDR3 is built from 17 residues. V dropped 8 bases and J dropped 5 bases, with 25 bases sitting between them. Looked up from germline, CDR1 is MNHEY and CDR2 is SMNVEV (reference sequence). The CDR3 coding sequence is TGTGCCAGCGTTGCTACAGGGCTAGGGGCGCGCGATCAGCCCCAGCATTTT. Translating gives CASVATGLGARDQPQHF.